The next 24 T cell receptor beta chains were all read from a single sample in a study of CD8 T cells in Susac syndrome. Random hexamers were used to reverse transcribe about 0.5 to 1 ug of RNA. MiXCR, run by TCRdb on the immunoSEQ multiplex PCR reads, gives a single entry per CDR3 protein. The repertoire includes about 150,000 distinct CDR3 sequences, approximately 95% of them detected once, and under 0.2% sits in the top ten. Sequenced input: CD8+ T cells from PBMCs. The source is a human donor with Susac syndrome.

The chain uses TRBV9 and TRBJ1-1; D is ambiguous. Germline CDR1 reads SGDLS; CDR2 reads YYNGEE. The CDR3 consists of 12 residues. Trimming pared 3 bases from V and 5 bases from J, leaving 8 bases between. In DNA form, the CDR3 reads TGTGCCAGCAGCGGAGACATGACTGAAGCTTTCTTT. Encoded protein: CASSGDMTEAFF.

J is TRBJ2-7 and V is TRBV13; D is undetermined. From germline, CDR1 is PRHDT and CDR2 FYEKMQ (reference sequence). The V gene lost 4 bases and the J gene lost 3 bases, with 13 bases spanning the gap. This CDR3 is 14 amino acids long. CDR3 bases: TGTGCCAGCAGCTCACACTCCGCCAACTACGAGCAGTACTTC. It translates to CASSSHSANYEQYF. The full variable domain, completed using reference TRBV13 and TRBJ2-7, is AAGVIQSPRHLIKEKRETATLKCYPIPRHDTVYWYQQGPGQDPQFLISFYEKMQSDKGSIPDRFSAQQFSDYHSELNMSSLELGDSALYFCASSSHSANYEQYFGPGTRLTVT.

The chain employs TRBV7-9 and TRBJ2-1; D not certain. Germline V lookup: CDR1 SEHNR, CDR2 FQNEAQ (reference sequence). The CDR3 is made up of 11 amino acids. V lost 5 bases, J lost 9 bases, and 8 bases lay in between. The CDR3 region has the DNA TGTGCCAGCAGCCCCCAGATTGAGCAGTTCTTC. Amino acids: CASSPQIEQFF. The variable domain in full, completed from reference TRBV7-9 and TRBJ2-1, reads DTGVSQNPRHKITKRGQNVTFRCDPISEHNRLYWYRQTLGQGPEFLTYFQNEAQLEKSRLLSDRFSAERPKGSFSTLEIQRTEQGDSAMYLCASSPQIEQFFGPGTRLTVL.

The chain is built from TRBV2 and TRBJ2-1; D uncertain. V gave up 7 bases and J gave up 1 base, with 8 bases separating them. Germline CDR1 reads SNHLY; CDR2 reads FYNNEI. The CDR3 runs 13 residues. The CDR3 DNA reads TGTGCCAGCATGGATGGGTCCTACAATGAGCAGTTCTTC. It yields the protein CASMDGSYNEQFF.

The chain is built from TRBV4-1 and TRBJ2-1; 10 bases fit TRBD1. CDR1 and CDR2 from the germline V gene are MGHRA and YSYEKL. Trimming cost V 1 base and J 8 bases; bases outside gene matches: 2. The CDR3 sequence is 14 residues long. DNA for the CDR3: TGCGCCAGCAGCCAAGGGACAGGGGGATATGAGCAGTTCTTC. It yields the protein CASSQGTGGYEQFF.

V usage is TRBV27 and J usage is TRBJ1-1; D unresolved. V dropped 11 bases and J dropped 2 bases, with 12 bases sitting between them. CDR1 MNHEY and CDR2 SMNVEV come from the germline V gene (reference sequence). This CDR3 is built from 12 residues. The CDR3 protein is CAVDPGNTEAFF. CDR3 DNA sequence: TGTGCCGTCGACCCTGGAAACACTGAAGCTTTCTTT.

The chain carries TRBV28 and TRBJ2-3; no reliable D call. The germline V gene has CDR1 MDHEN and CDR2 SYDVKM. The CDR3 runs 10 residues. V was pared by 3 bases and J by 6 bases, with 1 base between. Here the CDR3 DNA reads TGTGCCAGCAGTTTTGATACGCAGTATTTT. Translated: CASSFDTQYF.

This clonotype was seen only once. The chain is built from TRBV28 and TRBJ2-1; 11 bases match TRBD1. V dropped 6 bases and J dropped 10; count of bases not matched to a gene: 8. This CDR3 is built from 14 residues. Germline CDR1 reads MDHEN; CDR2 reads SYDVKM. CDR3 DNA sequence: TGTGCCAGCAGACCTGGACAGGGGGCATGGGAGCAGTTCTTC. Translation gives CASRPGQGAWEQFF.

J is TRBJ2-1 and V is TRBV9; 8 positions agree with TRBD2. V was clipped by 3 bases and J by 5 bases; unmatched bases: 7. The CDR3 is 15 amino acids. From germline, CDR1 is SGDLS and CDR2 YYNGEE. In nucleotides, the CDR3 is TGTGCCAGCAGCGAAAGCGGGAGTGGGGACAATGAGCAGTTCTTC. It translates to CASSESGSGDNEQFF. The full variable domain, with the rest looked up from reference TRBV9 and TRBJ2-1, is DSGVTQTPKHLITATGQRVTLRCSPRSGDLSVYWYQQSLDQGLQFLIQYYNGEERAKGNILERFSAQQFPDLHSELNLSSLELGDSALYFCASSESGSGDNEQFFGPGTRLTVL.

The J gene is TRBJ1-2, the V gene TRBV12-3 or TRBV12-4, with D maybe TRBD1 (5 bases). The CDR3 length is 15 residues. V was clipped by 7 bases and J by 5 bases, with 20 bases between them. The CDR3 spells CASTPEEGLHYGYTF. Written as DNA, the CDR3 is TGTGCCAGCACTCCGGAAGAGGGGCTTCATTATGGCTACACCTTC.

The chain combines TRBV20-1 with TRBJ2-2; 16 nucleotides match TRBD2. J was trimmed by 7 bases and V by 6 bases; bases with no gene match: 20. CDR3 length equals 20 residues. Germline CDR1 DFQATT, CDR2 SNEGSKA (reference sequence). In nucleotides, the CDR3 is TGCAGTGCAAGGGGACAGCGCGGGACTAGCGGGAGGGCCAGGAGCGGGGAGCTGTTTTTT. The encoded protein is CSARGQRGTSGRARSGELFF.

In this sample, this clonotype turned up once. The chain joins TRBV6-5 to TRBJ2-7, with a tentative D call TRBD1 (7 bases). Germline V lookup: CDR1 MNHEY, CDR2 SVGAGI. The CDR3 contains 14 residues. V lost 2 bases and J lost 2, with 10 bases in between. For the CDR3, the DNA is TGTGCCAGCAGTTACGCGGGACAGACCTACGAGCAGTACTTC. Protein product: CASSYAGQTYEQYF.

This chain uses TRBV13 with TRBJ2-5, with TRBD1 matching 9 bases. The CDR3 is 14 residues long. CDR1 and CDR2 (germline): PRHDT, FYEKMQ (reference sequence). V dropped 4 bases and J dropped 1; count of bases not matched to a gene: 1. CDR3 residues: CASSWGQGQETQYF. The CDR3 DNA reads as TGTGCCAGCAGCTGGGGACAGGGCCAAGAGACCCAGTACTTC.

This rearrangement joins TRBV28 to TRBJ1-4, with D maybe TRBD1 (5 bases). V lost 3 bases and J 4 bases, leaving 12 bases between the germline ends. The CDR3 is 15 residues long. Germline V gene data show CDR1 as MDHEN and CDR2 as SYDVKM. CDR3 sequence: CASSFPRGSNEKLFF. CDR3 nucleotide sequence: TGTGCCAGCAGTTTCCCCCGGGGCAGTAATGAAAAACTGTTTTTT. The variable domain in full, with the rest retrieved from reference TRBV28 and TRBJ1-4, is DVKVTQSSRYLVKRTGEKVFLECVQDMDHENMFWYRQDPGLGLRLIYFSYDVKMKEKGDIPEGYSVSREKKERFSLILESASTNQTSMYLCASSFPRGSNEKLFFGSGTQLSVL.

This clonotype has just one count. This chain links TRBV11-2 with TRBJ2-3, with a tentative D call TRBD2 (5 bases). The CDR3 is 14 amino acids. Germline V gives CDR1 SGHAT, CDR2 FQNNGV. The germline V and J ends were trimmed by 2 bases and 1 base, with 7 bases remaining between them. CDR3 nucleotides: TGTGCCAGCAGCTTATACGGGGGCACAGATACGCAGTATTTT. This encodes CASSLYGGTDTQYF.

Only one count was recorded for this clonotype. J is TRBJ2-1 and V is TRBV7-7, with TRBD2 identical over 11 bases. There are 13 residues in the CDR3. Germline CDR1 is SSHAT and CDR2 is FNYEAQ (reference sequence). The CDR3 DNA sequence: TGTGCTAGCGGTACTAGCGGGAGTACTGAGCAGTTCTTC. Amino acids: CASGTSGSTEQFF. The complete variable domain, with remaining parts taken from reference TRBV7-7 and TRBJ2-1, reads GAGVSQSPRYKVTKRGQDVTLRCDPISSHATLYWYQQALGQGPEFLTYFNYEAQPDKSGLPSDRFSAERPEGSISTLTIQRTEQRDSAMYRCASGTSGSTEQFFGPGTRLTVL.

CDR3 in DNA: TGCGCCAGCAGCCCAGGGACAGTAGCCGAGCAGTACTTC. It encodes CASSPGTVAEQYF. This chain joins TRBV5-1 and TRBJ2-7; 7 bases line up with TRBD1. Germline V gene sequence: CDR1 SGHRS, CDR2 YFSETQ. Trimming at V came to 4 bases and at J to 6 bases, leaving 7 bases not matched to a gene. The CDR3 is 13 residues long.

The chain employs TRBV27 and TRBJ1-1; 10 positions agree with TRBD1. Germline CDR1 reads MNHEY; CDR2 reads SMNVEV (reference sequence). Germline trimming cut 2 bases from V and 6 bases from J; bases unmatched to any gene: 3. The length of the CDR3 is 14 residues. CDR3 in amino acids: CASSLRQGAAEAFF. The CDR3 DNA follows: TGTGCCAGCAGTTTAAGACAGGGGGCTGCTGAAGCTTTCTTT.

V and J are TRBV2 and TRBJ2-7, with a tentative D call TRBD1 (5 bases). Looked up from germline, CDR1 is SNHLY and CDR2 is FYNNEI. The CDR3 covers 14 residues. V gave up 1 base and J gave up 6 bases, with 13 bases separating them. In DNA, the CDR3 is TGTGCCAGCAGTGAAGTCCCAGGGCCGGCCGAGCAGTACTTC. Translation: CASSEVPGPAEQYF.

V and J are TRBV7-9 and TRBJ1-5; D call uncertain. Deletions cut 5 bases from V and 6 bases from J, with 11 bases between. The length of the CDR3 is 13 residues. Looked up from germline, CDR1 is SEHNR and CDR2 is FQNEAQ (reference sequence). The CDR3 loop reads CASSPPGGQPQHF. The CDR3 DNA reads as TGTGCCAGCAGCCCCCCCGGCGGTCAGCCCCAGCATTTT. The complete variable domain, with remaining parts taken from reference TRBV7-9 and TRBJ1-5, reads DTGVSQNPRHKITKRGQNVTFRCDPISEHNRLYWYRQTLGQGPEFLTYFQNEAQLEKSRLLSDRFSAERPKGSFSTLEIQRTEQGDSAMYLCASSPPGGQPQHFGDGTRLSIL.

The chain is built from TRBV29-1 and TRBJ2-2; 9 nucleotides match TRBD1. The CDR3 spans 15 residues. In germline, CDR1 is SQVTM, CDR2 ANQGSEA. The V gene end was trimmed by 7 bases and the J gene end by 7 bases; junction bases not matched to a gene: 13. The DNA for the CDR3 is TGCAGCGCCGTTACCGGGACAGGGTTGGTCGGGGAGCTGTTTTTT. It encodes CSAVTGTGLVGELFF.

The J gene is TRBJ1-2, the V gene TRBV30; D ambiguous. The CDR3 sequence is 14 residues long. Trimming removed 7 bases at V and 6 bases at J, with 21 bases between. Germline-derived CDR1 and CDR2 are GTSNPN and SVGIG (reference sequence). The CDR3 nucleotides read TGTGCCTCCCCCAAAAAAGAGGGTGGGGATGGCTACACCTTC. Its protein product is CASPKKEGGDGYTF.

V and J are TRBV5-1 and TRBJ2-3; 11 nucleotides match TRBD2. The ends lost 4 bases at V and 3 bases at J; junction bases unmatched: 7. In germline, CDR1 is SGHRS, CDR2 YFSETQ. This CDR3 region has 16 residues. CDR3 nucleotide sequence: TGCGCCAGCAGCAACCCTAGCGGGAGGCAAACAGATACGCAGTATTTT. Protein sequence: CASSNPSGRQTDTQYF.

The CDR3 DNA is TGCAGTGCCCAGGGGAGGGGGACGAACACTGAAGCTTTCTTT. Its translation: CSAQGRGTNTEAFF. The rearrangement uses TRBV20-1 and TRBJ1-1, with a possible D match to TRBD1 (6 bases). The CDR3 consists of 14 residues. Trimming took 6 bases from V and 1 from J, leaving 15 bases between them. Germline CDR1 reads DFQATT; CDR2 reads SNEGSKA (reference sequence).